One and the same sample provided the 9 T cell receptor beta chains below, sequenced in a study of blood T cell repertoires in COVID-19. Assay: immunoSEQ multiplex PCR; the TCRdb copy retains only in-frame clones and omits some. This sample yields about 440,000 clones, of which 80% to 95% are seen a single time; less than 0.75% belongs to the top ten. Sequenced input: PBMCs or T cells enriched from blood (not recorded which). The receptors shown here come from a man in his late teens or twenties who had recovered from COVID-19.

The chain couples TRBV5-1 to TRBJ1-2; no definite D call. The V end lost 0 bases, the J end lost 5 bases, and 11 bases lay between the germline ends. Germline V gene lookup returns CDR1 SGHRS and CDR2 YFSETQ. The CDR3 loop spans 14 amino acids. The CDR3 reads CASSLGEGKYGYTF. For the CDR3, the DNA is TGCGCCAGCAGCTTGGGCGAGGGCAAGTATGGCTACACCTTC.

The chain employs TRBV5-1 and TRBJ2-4, with 7 nucleotides matching TRBD2. V gave up 2 bases and J gave up 7 bases; unmatched junction bases: 9. CDR1 is SGHRS, CDR2 YFSETQ, per germline. This CDR3 is built from 15 residues. The chain's CDR3 is CASSFDGTNNNIQYF. CDR3 coding DNA: TGCGCCAGCAGCTTTGACGGGACTAATAATAACATTCAGTACTTC.

The V call is TRBV7-6, the J call TRBJ1-2; D is unclear. The length of the CDR3 is 14 residues. Germline-derived CDR1 and CDR2 are SGHVS and FNYEAQ. V lost 4 bases and J lost 3, with 12 bases in between. Written as DNA, the CDR3 is TGTGCCAGCAGCTCGGAAGGAGGGTACTATGGCTACACCTTC. Its protein product is CASSSEGGYYGYTF.

The chain uses TRBV6-5 and TRBJ2-2, with TRBD1 matching over 8 bases. The germline CDR1 and CDR2 sequences are MNHEY and SVGAGI. This CDR3 is 14 amino acids long. J lost 5 bases, V lost 6 bases, and 5 bases had no gene match. Written as DNA, the CDR3 is TGTGCCAGCAGGGGGGACAGGCTTACCGGGGAGCTGTTTTTT. This codes for CASRGDRLTGELFF.

The chain is built from TRBV5-1 and TRBJ2-1, with 9 bases that match TRBD1. CDR3 size: 16 residues. V gave up 4 bases and J gave up 6 bases; unmatched junction bases: 11. The germline gives CDR1 SGHRS, CDR2 YFSETQ. The CDR3 spells CASSGRVRTGVNEQFF. The CDR3 DNA reads TGCGCCAGCAGCGGGAGGGTTCGGACAGGGGTCAATGAGCAGTTCTTC.

The rearrangement joins TRBV11-2 to TRBJ1-4; 8 bases are a match to TRBD1. The germline V gene has CDR1 SGHAT and CDR2 FQNNGV. Trimming at V came to 3 bases and at J to 5 bases, leaving 2 bases not matched to a gene. The CDR3 extends over 14 amino acids. Here the CDR3 reads CASSFGQGNEKLFF. For the CDR3, the DNA is TGTGCCAGCAGCTTCGGACAGGGAAATGAAAAACTGTTTTTT.

This clone was recorded a few times. V and J are TRBV3-1 (or the pseudogene TRBV3-2) and TRBJ2-7, with 12 positions matching TRBD2. The CDR3 is 17 amino acids. Germline CDR1 and CDR2: LGHDT and YNNKEL (reference sequence). With 1 base clipped from V and 4 bases from J, the junction kept 8 bases outside the gene matches. This CDR3 is CASSQVLRLAGVYEQYF. CDR3 nucleotides: TGTGCCAGCAGCCAAGTTTTGAGACTAGCGGGAGTTTACGAGCAGTACTTC.

This chain uses TRBV27 with TRBJ2-1; 8 bases align to TRBD1. The CDR3 is 18 amino acids. The V gene end was trimmed by 2 bases and the J gene end by 1 base; junction bases not matched to a gene: 10. Germline CDR1 is MNHEY and CDR2 is SMNVEV (reference sequence). This CDR3 is CASSLKSRGLLSYNEQFF. CDR3 DNA: TGTGCCAGCAGTTTAAAGAGCAGGGGGCTTCTATCCTACAATGAGCAGTTCTTC.

This chain links TRBV4-1 with TRBJ1-2; unclear D gene. V was cut by 0 bases and J by 8 bases, with 7 bases left in between. The CDR3 is 12 amino acids. The germline CDR1 and CDR2 sequences are MGHRA and YSYEKL. CDR3: CASSQDGNGYTF. CDR3 sequence (DNA): TGCGCCAGCAGCCAAGATGGCAACGGCTACACCTTC.